This TCR beta chain was identified in a study of regulatory T cells in long-lasting Graves disease. Notes on the study in general: For persistent Graves' patients, TCR diversity was lower than for newly diagnosed ones.

Remarks on this clonotype: Antigen unknown. One end of the junction is discordant with germline, which a read error may explain.

Relying on iRepertoire HTBI primers and Arm-PCR of CDR3 regions, the team built TCR beta libraries. Original handling: Samples jointly harbored about 65 TRBV and about 15 TRBJ segments. TCRdb called the multiplex PCR reads again in MiXCR, with one record for every CDR3 protein. TCRdb, rather than the study authors, made the V and J calls. The sample gives approximately 560,000 distinct CDR3 sequences, roughly a sixth of which show up once; about 12% is in the top ten. The CDR3 is 14 amino acids. Looked up from germline, CDR1 is MNHNS and CDR2 is SASEGT. Time point defined: newly diagnosed GD, antithyroid drugs for less than 3 months. The authors made the TCR library using RNA they extracted from PBMCs. The sample was also reused in another study, on T cells in Graves' hyperthyroidism and ophthalmopathy.

Specimen: peripheral blood mononuclear cells (PBMCs), collected at new diagnosis, from a patient treated with antithyroid drugs. V usage is TRBV6-1 and J usage is TRBJ2-3; no clear D. The clonotype was recovered from a young man with Graves disease. CDR3 sequence reads: CASLQWYGSDTRYF. For the CDR3, the DNA is TGTGCCAGCCTCCAGTGGTACGGCTCAGATACGCGGTATTTT.